A few counts support the clone carrying this T cell receptor beta chain. These data originate in a study of blood T cells in healthy people across ages. This CDR3 has 16 residues. Per the germline V gene, CDR1 is MNHEY and CDR2 is SVGEGT. With V trimmed by 3 bases and J by 5 bases, 7 bases remained unmatched. A second PCR, run for 7 to 11 cycles, used a sample-barcoded 5' primer plus a J-beta primer mix. With 12 random nucleotides, a template-switch adaptor tagged each individual cDNA molecule. MiXCR, run by TCRdb on the 5' RACE reads, gives a single entry per CDR3 protein. The sample has 500,000 to 650,000 distinct CDR3 sequences, about 27% seen once. The sample also formed part of further work on T cells of mothers and their children.

The receptor comes from a boy between 2 and 15 years old in good health. V is TRBV6-2 or TRBV6-3 and J is TRBJ2-1; 10 bases align to TRBD2. Sequencing used blood. The CDR3, as DNA: TGTGCCAGCAGTTATCTTCGGCTAGCGGGAGACAATGAGCAGTTCTTC. It encodes CASSYLRLAGDNEQFF.